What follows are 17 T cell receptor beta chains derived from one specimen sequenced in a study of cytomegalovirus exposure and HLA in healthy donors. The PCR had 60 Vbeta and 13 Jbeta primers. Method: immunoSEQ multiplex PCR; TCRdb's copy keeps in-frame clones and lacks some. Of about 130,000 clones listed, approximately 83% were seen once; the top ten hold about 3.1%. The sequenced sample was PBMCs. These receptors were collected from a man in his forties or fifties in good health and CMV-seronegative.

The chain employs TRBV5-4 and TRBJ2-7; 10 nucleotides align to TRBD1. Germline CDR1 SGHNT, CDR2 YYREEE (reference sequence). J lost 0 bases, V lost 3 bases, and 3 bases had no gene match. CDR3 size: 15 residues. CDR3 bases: TGTGCCAGCAGCTCACGGACAGGGGGCTCCTACGAGCAGTACTTC. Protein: CASSSRTGGSYEQYF.

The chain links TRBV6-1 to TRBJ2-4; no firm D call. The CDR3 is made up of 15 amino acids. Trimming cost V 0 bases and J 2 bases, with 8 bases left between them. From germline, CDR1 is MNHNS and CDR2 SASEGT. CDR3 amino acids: CASSEARGTKNIQYF. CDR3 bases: TGTGCCAGCAGTGAAGCGCGAGGCACCAAAAACATTCAGTACTTC.

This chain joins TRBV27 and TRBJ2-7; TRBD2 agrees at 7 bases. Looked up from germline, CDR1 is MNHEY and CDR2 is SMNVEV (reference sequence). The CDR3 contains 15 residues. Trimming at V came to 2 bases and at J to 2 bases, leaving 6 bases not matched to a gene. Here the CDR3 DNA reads TGTGCCAGCAGTTTACACGGGGAGGGGCCCTACGAGCAGTACTTC. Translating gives CASSLHGEGPYEQYF.

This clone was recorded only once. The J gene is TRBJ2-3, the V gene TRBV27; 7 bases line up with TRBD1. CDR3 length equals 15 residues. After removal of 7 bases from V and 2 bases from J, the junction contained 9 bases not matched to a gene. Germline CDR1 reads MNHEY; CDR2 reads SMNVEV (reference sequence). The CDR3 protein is CASTDQGVLTDTQYF. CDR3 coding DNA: TGTGCCAGCACCGATCAGGGGGTTCTCACAGATACGCAGTATTTT.

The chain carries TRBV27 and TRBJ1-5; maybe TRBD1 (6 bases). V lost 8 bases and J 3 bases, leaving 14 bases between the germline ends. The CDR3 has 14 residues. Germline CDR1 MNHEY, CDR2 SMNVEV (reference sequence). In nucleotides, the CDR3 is TGTGCCAGCCGAACCACAGGGACCAATCAGCCCCAGCATTTT. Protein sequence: CASRTTGTNQPQHF.

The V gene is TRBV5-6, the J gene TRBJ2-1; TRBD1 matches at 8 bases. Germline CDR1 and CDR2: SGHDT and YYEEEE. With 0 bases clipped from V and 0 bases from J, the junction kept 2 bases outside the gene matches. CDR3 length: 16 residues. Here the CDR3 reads CASSLAGQGSYNEQFF. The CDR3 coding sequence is TGTGCCAGCAGCTTGGCAGGACAGGGCTCCTACAATGAGCAGTTCTTC.

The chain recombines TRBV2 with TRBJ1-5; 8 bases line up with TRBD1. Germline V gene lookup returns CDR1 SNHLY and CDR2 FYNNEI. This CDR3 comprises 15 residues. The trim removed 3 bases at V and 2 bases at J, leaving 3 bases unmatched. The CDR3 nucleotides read TGTGCCAGCAGTGATCCGGGACAGGGCAATCAGCCCCAGCATTTT. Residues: CASSDPGQGNQPQHF.

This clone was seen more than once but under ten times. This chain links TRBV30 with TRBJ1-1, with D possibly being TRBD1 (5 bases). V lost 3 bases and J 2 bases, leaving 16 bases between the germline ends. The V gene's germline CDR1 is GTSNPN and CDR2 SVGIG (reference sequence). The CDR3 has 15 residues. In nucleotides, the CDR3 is TGTGCCTGGAGCGTGCGGGACGGACTTAACACTGAAGCTTTCTTT. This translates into CAWSVRDGLNTEAFF.

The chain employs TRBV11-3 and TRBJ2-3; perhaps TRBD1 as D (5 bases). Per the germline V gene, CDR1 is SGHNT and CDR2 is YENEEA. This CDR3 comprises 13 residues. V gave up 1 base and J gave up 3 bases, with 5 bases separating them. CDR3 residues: CASSLGQTDTQYF. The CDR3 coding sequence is TGTGCCAGCAGCTTAGGACAGACAGATACGCAGTATTTT.

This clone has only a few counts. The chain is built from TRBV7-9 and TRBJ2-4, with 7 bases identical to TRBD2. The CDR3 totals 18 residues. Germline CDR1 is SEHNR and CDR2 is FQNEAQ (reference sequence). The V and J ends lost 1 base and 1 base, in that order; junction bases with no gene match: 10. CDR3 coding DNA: TGTGCCAGCAGCTTAGAGAATACGACTAGCCGGGCCAAAAACATTCAGTACTTC. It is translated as CASSLENTTSRAKNIQYF.

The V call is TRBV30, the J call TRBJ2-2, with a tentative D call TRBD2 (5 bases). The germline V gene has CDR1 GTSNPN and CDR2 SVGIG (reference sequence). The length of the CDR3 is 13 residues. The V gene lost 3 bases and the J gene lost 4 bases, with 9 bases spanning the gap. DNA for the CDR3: TGTGCCTGGAGGGACTCCCTCACCGGGGAGCTGTTTTTT. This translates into CAWRDSLTGELFF.

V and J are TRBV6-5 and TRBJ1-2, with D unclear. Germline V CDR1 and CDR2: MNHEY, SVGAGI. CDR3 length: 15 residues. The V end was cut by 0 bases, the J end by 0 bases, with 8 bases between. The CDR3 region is CASSYSPEANYGYTF. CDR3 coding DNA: TGTGCCAGCAGTTACTCCCCAGAGGCTAACTATGGCTACACCTTC.

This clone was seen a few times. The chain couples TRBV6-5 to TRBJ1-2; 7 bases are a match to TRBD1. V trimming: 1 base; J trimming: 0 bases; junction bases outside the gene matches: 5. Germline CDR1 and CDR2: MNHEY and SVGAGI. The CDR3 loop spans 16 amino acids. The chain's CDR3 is CASSYFPQGANYGYTF. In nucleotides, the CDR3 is TGTGCCAGCAGTTACTTTCCTCAGGGGGCTAACTATGGCTACACCTTC.

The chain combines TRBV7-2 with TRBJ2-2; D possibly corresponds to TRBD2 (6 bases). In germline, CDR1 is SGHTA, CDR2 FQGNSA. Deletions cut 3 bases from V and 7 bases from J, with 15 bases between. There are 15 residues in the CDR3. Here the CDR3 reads CASSFTSSVGGELFF. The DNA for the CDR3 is TGTGCCAGCAGCTTCACCTCTAGCGTAGGCGGGGAGCTGTTTTTT.

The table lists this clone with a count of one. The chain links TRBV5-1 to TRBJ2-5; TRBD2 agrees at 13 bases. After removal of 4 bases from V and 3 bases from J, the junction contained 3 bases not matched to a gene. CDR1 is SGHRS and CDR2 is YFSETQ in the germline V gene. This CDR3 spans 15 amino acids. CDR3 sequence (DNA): TGCGCCAGCAGCGACGGACTAGCGGGAGAAGAGACCCAGTACTTC. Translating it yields CASSDGLAGEETQYF. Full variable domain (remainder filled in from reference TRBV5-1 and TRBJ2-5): KAGVTQTPRYLIKTRGQQVTLSCSPISGHRSVSWYQQTPGQGLQFLFEYFSETQRNKGNFPGRFSGRQFSNSRSEMNVSTLELGDSALYLCASSDGLAGEETQYFGPGTRLLVL.

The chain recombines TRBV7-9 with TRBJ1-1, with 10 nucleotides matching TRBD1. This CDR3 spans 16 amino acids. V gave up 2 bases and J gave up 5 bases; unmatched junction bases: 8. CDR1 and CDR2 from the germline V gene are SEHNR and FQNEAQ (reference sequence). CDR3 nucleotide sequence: TGTGCCAGCAGCTTAAGGGGGGGACAGGGGAGGACTGAAGCTTTCTTT. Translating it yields CASSLRGGQGRTEAFF.

This chain's CDR3 is CARGQGAPGSQHF. The CDR3 DNA reads as TGTGCCAGGGGACAGGGGGCTCCAGGGTCCCAGCATTTT. This chain joins TRBV19 and TRBJ1-5; 12 nucleotides line up with TRBD1. Germline-derived CDR1 and CDR2 are LNHDA and SQIVND (reference sequence). The CDR3 totals 13 residues. Trimming at V came to 9 bases and at J to 11 bases, leaving 8 bases not matched to a gene.